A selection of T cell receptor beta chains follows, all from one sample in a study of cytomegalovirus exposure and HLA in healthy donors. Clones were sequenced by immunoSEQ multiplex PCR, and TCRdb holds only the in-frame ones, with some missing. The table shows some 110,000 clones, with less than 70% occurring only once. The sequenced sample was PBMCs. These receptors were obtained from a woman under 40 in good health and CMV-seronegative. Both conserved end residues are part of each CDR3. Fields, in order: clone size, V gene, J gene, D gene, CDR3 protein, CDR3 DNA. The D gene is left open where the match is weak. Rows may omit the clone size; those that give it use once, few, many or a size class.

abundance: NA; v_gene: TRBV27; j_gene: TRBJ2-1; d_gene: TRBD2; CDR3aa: CASSLSLAGYNEQFF; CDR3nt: TGTGCCAGCAGTTTAAGCCTAGCGGGGTACAATGAGCAGTTCTTC
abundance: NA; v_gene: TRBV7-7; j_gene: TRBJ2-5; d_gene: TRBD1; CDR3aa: CASSTGQGGQETQYF; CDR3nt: TGTGCTAGCAGCACTGGACAGGGGGGGCAAGAGACCCAGTACTTC
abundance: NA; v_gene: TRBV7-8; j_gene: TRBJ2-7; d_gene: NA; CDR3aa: CASSLAWRSGEQYF; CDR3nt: TGTGCCAGCAGCTTAGCCTGGAGGTCGGGTGAGCAGTACTTC
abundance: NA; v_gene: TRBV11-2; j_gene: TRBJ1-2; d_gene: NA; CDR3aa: CASSFTARTNYGYTF; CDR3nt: TGTGCCAGCAGCTTCACGGCACGGACAAACTATGGCTACACCTTC
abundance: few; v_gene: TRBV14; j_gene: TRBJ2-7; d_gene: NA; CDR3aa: CASSQDLQGRYEQYF; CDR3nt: TGTGCCAGCAGCCAAGATCTGCAGGGGAGATACGAGCAGTACTTC
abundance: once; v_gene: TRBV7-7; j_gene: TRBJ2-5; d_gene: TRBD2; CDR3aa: CASSLALSAGGLETQYF; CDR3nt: TGTGCTAGCAGCTTAGCGCTGTCGGCGGGAGGGCTTGAGACCCAGTACTTC
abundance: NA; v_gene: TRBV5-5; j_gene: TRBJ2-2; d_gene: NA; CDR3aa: CASSWGAGELFF; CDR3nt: TGTGCCAGCAGCTGGGGGGCCGGGGAGCTGTTTTTT
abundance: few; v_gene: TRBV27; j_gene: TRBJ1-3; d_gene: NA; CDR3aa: CASSLDGSSGNTIYF; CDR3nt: TGTGCCAGCAGTTTAGATGGCAGCTCTGGAAACACCATATATTTT
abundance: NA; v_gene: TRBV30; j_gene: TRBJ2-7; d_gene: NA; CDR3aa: CAWSLGTTYEQYF; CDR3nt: TGTGCCTGGAGTTTGGGCACGACCTACGAGCAGTACTTC
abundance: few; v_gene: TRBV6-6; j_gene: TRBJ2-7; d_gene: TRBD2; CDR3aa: CASKARLAGGLEQYF; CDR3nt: TGTGCCAGCAAAGCACGACTAGCGGGAGGTCTTGAGCAGTACTTC
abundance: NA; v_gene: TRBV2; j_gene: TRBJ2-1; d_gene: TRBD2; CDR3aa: CASSGTGGNYNEQFF; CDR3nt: TGTGCCAGCAGCGGTACGGGAGGCAACTACAATGAGCAGTTCTTC
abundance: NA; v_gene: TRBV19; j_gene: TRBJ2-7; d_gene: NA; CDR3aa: CASSRAGSSYEQYF; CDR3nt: TGTGCCAGTAGCCGAGCGGGCAGCTCCTACGAGCAGTACTTC
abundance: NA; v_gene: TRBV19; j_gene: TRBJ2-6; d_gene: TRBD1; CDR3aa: CASWGQGTGANVLTF; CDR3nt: TGTGCCAGCTGGGGACAGGGAACTGGGGCCAACGTCCTGACTTTC
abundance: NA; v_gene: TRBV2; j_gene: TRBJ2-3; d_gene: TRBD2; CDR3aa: CASHPGLAASTDTQYF; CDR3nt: TGTGCCAGCCATCCAGGACTAGCGGCTAGCACAGATACGCAGTATTTT
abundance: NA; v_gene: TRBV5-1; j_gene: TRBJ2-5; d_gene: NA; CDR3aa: CASSLIAGGSGGETQYF; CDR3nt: TGCGCCAGCAGCTTGATTGCAGGAGGGTCAGGGGGAGAGACCCAGTACTTC
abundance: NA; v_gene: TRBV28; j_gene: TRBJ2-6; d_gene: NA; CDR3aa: CASSPSEFSGANVLTF; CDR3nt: TGTGCCAGCAGTCCCTCAGAATTCTCCGGGGCCAACGTCCTGACTTTC
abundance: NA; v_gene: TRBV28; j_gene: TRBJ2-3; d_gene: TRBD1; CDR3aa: CASSPFGTAKDTQYF; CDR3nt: TGTGCCAGCAGTCCTTTTGGGACAGCAAAAGATACGCAGTATTTT
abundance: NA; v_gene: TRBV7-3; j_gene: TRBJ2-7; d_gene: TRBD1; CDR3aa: CASSSTGGSSYEQYF; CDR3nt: TGTGCCAGCAGTTCAACAGGGGGCAGTTCCTACGAGCAGTACTTC
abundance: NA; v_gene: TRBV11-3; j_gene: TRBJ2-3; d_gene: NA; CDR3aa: CASSLGTGSDTQYF; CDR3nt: TGTGCCAGCAGCTTAGGTACGGGATCTGATACGCAGTATTTT
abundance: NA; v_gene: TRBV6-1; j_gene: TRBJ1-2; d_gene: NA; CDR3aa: CASSEGGTGPYGYTF; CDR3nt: TGTGCCAGCAGTGAAGGTGGCACAGGTCCCTATGGCTACACCTTC
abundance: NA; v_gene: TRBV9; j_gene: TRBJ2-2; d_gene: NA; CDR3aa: CASSVLLTNTGELFF; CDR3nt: TGTGCCAGCAGCGTTTTACTAACGAACACCGGGGAGCTGTTTTTT
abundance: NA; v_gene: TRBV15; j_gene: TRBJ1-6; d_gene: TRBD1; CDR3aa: CATSGGTDSSPLHF; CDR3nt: TGTGCCACCAGCGGCGGGACAGACTCTTCCCCCCTCCACTTT
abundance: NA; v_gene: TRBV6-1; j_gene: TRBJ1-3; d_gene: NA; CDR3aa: CASSEAYQGSGNTIYF; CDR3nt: TGTGCCAGCAGTGAAGCGTATCAGGGCTCTGGAAACACCATATATTTT
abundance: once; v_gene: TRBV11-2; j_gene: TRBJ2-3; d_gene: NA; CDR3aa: CASSLNSFSTDTQYF; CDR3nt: TGTGCCAGCAGCTTAAACAGTTTCAGCACAGATACGCAGTATTTT
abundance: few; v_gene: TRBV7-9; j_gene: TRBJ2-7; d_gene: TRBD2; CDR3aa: CASSLAGGPREQYF; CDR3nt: TGTGCCAGCAGCTTAGCGGGAGGGCCGAGAGAGCAGTACTTC
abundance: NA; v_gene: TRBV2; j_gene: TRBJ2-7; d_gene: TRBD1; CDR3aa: CASSVETGLYEQYF; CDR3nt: TGTGCCAGCAGTGTGGAGACAGGGCTCTACGAGCAGTACTTC
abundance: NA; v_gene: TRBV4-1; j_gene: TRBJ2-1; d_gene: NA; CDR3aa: CASSQGGIFYNEQFF; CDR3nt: TGCGCCAGCAGCCAAGGAGGGATTTTCTACAATGAGCAGTTCTTC
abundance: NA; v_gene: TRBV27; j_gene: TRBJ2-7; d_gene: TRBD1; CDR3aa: CASSPGQGTEGSVGEQYF; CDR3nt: TGTGCCAGCAGTCCGGGACAGGGTACGGAGGGGAGTGTCGGCGAGCAGTACTTC
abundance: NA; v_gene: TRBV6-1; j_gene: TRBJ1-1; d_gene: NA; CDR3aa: CASRITVNTEAFF; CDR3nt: TGTGCCAGCAGAATCACAGTGAACACTGAAGCTTTCTTT
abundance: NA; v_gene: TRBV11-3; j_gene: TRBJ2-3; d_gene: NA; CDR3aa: CASSLEGRATDTQYF; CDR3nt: TGTGCCAGCAGCTTAGAGGGCAGGGCTACAGATACGCAGTATTTT
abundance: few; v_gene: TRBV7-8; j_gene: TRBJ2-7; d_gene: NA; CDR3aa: CASSPRGAEQYF; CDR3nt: TGTGCCAGCAGCCCCAGGGGGGCCGAGCAGTACTTC
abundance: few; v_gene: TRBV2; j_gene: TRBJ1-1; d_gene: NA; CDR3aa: CASRLQGRDTEAFF; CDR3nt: TGTGCCAGCAGGCTACAGGGAAGGGACACTGAAGCTTTCTTT
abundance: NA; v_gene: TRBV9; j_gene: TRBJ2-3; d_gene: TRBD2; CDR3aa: CASSVETGGATDTQYF; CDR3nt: TGTGCCAGCAGCGTAGAGACGGGAGGGGCCACAGATACGCAGTATTTT
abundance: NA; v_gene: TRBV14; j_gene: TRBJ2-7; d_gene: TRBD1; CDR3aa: CASSATGQKNYEQYF; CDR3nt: TGTGCCAGCAGCGCTACGGGACAGAAGAACTACGAGCAGTACTTC
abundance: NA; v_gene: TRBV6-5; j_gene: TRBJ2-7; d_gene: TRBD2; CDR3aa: CASRLGLATYEQYF; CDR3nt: TGTGCCAGCAGGCTGGGACTAGCGACGTACGAGCAGTACTTC
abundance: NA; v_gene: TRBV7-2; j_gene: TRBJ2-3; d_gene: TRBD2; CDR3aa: CASSQDPTSGRAINTQYF; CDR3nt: TGTGCCAGCAGCCAAGACCCAACTAGCGGGAGGGCCATAAATACGCAGTATTTT
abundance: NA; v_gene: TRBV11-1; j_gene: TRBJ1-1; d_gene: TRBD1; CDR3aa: CASSSGGTGGYTEAFF; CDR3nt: TGTGCCAGCAGCTCCGGGGGGACAGGGGGCTACACTGAAGCTTTCTTT
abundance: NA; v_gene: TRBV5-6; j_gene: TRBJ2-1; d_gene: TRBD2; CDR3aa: CASSRMRGNEQFF; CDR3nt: TGTGCCAGCAGCCGGATGCGGGGGAATGAGCAGTTCTTC
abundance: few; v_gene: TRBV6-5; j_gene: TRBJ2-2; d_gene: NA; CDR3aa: CASSYSSGDNTGELFF; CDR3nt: TGTGCCAGCAGTTACTCTAGCGGAGATAACACCGGGGAGCTGTTTTTT
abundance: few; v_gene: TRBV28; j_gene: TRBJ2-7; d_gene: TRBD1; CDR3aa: CASKRQGYYEQYF; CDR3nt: TGTGCCAGCAAAAGACAGGGCTACTACGAGCAGTACTTC